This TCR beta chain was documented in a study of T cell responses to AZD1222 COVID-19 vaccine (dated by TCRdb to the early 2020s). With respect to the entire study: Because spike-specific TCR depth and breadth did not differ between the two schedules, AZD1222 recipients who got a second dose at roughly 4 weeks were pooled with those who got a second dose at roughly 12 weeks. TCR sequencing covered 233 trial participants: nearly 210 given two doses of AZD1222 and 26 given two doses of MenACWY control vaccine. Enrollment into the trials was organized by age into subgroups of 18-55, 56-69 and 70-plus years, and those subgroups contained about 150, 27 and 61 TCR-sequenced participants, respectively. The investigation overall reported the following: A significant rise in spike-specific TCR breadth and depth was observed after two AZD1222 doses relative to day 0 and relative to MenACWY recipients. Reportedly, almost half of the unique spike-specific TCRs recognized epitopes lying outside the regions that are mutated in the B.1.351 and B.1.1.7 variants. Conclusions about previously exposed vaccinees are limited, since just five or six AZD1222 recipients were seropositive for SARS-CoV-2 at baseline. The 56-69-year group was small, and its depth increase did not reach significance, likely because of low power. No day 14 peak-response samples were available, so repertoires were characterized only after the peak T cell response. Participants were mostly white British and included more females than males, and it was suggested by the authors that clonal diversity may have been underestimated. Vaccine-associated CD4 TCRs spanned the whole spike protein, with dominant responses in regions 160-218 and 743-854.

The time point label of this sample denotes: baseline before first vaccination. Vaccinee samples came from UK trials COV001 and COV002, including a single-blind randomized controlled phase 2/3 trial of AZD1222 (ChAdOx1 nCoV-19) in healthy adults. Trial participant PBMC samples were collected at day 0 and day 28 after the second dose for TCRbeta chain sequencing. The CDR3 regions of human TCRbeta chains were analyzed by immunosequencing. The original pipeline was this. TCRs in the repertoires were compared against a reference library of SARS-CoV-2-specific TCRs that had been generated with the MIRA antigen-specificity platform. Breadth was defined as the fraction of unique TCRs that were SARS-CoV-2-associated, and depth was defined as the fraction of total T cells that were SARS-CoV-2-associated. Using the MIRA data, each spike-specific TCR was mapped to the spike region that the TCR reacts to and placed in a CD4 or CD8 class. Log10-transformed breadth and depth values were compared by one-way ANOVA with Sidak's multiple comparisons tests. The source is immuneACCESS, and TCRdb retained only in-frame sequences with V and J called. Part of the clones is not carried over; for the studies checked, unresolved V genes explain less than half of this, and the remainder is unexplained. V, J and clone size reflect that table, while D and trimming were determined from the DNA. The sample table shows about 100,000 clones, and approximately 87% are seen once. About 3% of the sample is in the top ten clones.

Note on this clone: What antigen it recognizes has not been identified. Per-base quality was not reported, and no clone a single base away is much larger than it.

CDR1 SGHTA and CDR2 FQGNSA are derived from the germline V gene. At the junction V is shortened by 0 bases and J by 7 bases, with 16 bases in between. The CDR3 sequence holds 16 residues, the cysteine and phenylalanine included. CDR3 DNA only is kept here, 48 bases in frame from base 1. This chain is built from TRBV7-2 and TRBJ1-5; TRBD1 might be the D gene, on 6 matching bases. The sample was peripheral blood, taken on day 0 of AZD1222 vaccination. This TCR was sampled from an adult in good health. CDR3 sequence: CASSLAWAGEGQPQHF. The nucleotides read TGTGCCAGCAGCTTAGCGTGGGCAGGGGAGGGACAGCCCCAGCATTTT. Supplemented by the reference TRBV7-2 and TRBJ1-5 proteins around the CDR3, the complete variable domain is GAGVSQSPSNKVTEKGKDVELRCDPISGHTALYWYRQSLGQGLEFLIYFQGNSAPDKSGLPSDRFSAERTGGSVSTLTIQRTQQEDSAVYLCASSLAWAGEGQPQHFGDGTRLSIL.